Listed below are T cell receptor beta chains from one sample, sequenced in a study of blood T cell repertoires in COVID-19. The repertoire was sequenced with immunoSEQ multiplex PCR; TCRdb's copy has only in-frame clones and lacks some. The table records some 200,000 clones, roughly 80% of them present only once. The sequenced sample was peripheral blood. Receptors were obtained from a middle-aged woman with COVID-19, enrolled during active disease. Both conserved end residues are part of each CDR3. The order of the fields is V gene, clone size, J gene, D gene, CDR3 DNA, CDR3 protein. A D gene is named only where the DNA matches it firmly. The size of a clone is reported for some rows only, either as once, few or many, or as a class for expanded clones.

v_gene: TRBV18
abundance: -
j_gene: TRBJ1-1
d_gene: -
CDR3nt: TGTGCCAGCTCACCCGGGGGAACGAACACTGAAGCTTTCTTT
CDR3aa: CASSPGGTNTEAFF

v_gene: TRBV27
abundance: -
j_gene: TRBJ2-3
d_gene: TRBD2
CDR3nt: TGTGCCAGCAGTTTAATCTCGACTAGCAGCACAGATACGCAGTATTTT
CDR3aa: CASSLISTSSTDTQYF

v_gene: TRBV7-6
abundance: -
j_gene: TRBJ2-6
d_gene: -
CDR3nt: TGTGCCAGCAGCTTAGGTCGGGGGTCTGGGGCCAACGTCCTGACTTTC
CDR3aa: CASSLGRGSGANVLTF

v_gene: TRBV11-3
abundance: -
j_gene: TRBJ1-1
d_gene: TRBD1
CDR3nt: TGTGCCAGCAGTAAGACAGGGCTAACTGAAGCTTTCTTT
CDR3aa: CASSKTGLTEAFF

v_gene: TRBV2
abundance: -
j_gene: TRBJ2-5
d_gene: TRBD1
CDR3nt: TGTGCCAGCAGTGACGGACAGGCCCTCGAGGAGACCCAGTACTTC
CDR3aa: CASSDGQALEETQYF

v_gene: TRBV28
abundance: -
j_gene: TRBJ1-5
d_gene: TRBD1
CDR3nt: TGTGCCAGCAGTTTACAACAGGGGGCTGGTGGACAGCCCCAGCATTTT
CDR3aa: CASSLQQGAGGQPQHF

v_gene: TRBV4-2
abundance: many
j_gene: TRBJ1-2
d_gene: -
CDR3nt: TGTGCCAGCAGCCAAGAGATGAACAGAGTTGGGTATGGCTACACCTTC
CDR3aa: CASSQEMNRVGYGYTF

v_gene: TRBV7-9
abundance: -
j_gene: TRBJ2-7
d_gene: -
CDR3nt: TGTGCCAGCAGCTTATTAGCGGTAACCTACGAGCAGTACTTC
CDR3aa: CASSLLAVTYEQYF

v_gene: TRBV4-2
abundance: -
j_gene: TRBJ2-2
d_gene: -
CDR3nt: TGTGCCAGCAGCCCACCGTCCGGGTCCTCTTTGTTCGGCGGGGAGCTGTTTTTT
CDR3aa: CASSPPSGSSLFGGELFF

v_gene: TRBV28
abundance: once
j_gene: TRBJ2-3
d_gene: TRBD2
CDR3nt: TGTGCCAGCAGTCCAAGCGGGAGGGCCGCGGATACGCAGTATTTT
CDR3aa: CASSPSGRAADTQYF

v_gene: TRBV21-1
abundance: -
j_gene: TRBJ1-6
d_gene: -
CDR3nt: TGTGCCAGCAGCAAAGCTAGGCGGAGCTCCTATAATTCACCCCTCCACTTT
CDR3aa: CASSKARRSSYNSPLHF

v_gene: TRBV6-5
abundance: -
j_gene: TRBJ2-1
d_gene: TRBD2
CDR3nt: TGTGCCAGCAGTTACGAAAGCGGGAGGCCTTGGAATGAGCAGTTCTTC
CDR3aa: CASSYESGRPWNEQFF

v_gene: TRBV19
abundance: few
j_gene: TRBJ1-4
d_gene: -
CDR3nt: TGTGCCACCGGGCACTCGGAGGCCGAAAAACTGTTTTTT
CDR3aa: CATGHSEAEKLFF

v_gene: TRBV14
abundance: -
j_gene: TRBJ2-1
d_gene: -
CDR3nt: TGTGCCAGCAGCCAAATAGCGGTTACCTACAATGAGCAGTTCTTC
CDR3aa: CASSQIAVTYNEQFF

v_gene: TRBV15
abundance: -
j_gene: TRBJ1-2
d_gene: TRBD1
CDR3nt: TGTGCCACCAGCGGGGACAGGGGGTTTGGCTACACCTTC
CDR3aa: CATSGDRGFGYTF

v_gene: TRBV2
abundance: -
j_gene: TRBJ1-1
d_gene: -
CDR3nt: TGTGCCAGCAGTGAATTTCAGGGGCGCAACACTGAAGCTTTCTTT
CDR3aa: CASSEFQGRNTEAFF

v_gene: TRBV9
abundance: -
j_gene: TRBJ2-5
d_gene: TRBD2
CDR3nt: TGTGCCAGCAGTGCCGGGACTAGTTCCCCAGAGACCCAGTACTTC
CDR3aa: CASSAGTSSPETQYF

v_gene: TRBV11-2
abundance: few
j_gene: TRBJ2-7
d_gene: TRBD2
CDR3nt: TGTGCCAGCAGGGACTGGCGGGAGGCTACCTACGAGCAGTACTTC
CDR3aa: CASRDWREATYEQYF

v_gene: TRBV12-3/TRBV12-4
abundance: -
j_gene: TRBJ2-7
d_gene: -
CDR3nt: TGTGCCAGCGGACTACAGAGCTCCTACGAGCAGTACTTC
CDR3aa: CASGLQSSYEQYF

v_gene: TRBV20-1
abundance: -
j_gene: TRBJ2-7
d_gene: -
CDR3nt: TGCAGTGCTTCTCGCCAGTACGAGCAGTACTTC
CDR3aa: CSASRQYEQYF

v_gene: TRBV28
abundance: -
j_gene: TRBJ2-5
d_gene: TRBD1
CDR3nt: TGTGCCAGCAGTGGACAGGGTAGGGAGATCTCCCAAGAGACCCAGTACTTC
CDR3aa: CASSGQGREISQETQYF

v_gene: TRBV9
abundance: few
j_gene: TRBJ2-7
d_gene: TRBD2
CDR3nt: TGTGCCAGCAGCCCGAGCGGGAGCTCCTACGAGCAGTACTTC
CDR3aa: CASSPSGSSYEQYF

v_gene: TRBV3-1/TRBV3-2
abundance: -
j_gene: TRBJ2-1
d_gene: TRBD2
CDR3nt: TGTGCCAGCAGCCAGCCAATACCGGGACTAGGAGTCTCCTACAATGAGCAGTTCTTC
CDR3aa: CASSQPIPGLGVSYNEQFF

v_gene: TRBV30
abundance: -
j_gene: TRBJ2-5
d_gene: TRBD1
CDR3nt: TGTGCCTGGGCCCCGACAGGGTCTATAGAGACCCAGTACTTC
CDR3aa: CAWAPTGSIETQYF

v_gene: TRBV9
abundance: -
j_gene: TRBJ2-3
d_gene: TRBD1
CDR3nt: TGTGCCAGCAGCGTAGATCTTACAGGGGTTGATACGCAGTATTTT
CDR3aa: CASSVDLTGVDTQYF

v_gene: TRBV13
abundance: -
j_gene: TRBJ2-1
d_gene: TRBD1
CDR3nt: TGTGCCAGCAGCTCGGACAGGGAAAATGAGCAGTTCTTC
CDR3aa: CASSSDRENEQFF

v_gene: TRBV9
abundance: -
j_gene: TRBJ2-5
d_gene: -
CDR3nt: TGTGCCAGCAGTGTTAGGGGGTTTGGTGAGACCCAGTACTTC
CDR3aa: CASSVRGFGETQYF

v_gene: TRBV5-5
abundance: -
j_gene: TRBJ1-6
d_gene: -
CDR3nt: TGTGCCAGCAGCCTCCGGGGGACTTCGGATTCACCCCTCCACTTT
CDR3aa: CASSLRGTSDSPLHF

v_gene: TRBV3-1/TRBV3-2
abundance: -
j_gene: TRBJ2-7
d_gene: -
CDR3nt: TGTGCCAGCAGCCAAGACAGGCTGCCCTACGAGCAGTACTTC
CDR3aa: CASSQDRLPYEQYF

v_gene: TRBV7-9
abundance: -
j_gene: TRBJ2-7
d_gene: TRBD2
CDR3nt: TGTGCCAACGAACTAGCGGGAGTATTTCTCGGCTACTACGAGCAGTACTTC
CDR3aa: CANELAGVFLGYYEQYF

v_gene: TRBV6-2/TRBV6-3
abundance: -
j_gene: TRBJ2-7
d_gene: -
CDR3nt: TGTGCCAGCAGTTACGCCGCGAGAGCTGGCGGCTACCCCTACGAGCAGTACTTC
CDR3aa: CASSYAARAGGYPYEQYF

v_gene: TRBV6-4
abundance: -
j_gene: TRBJ2-3
d_gene: -
CDR3nt: TGTGCCAGCAGTGATCCTAGCAGGAGAATATCCTCTAGCACAGATACGCAGTATTTT
CDR3aa: CASSDPSRRISSSTDTQYF

v_gene: TRBV11-2
abundance: -
j_gene: TRBJ1-3
d_gene: -
CDR3nt: TGTGCCAGCAGCTTAACCTTGGGCAGCTCATCTGGAAACACCATATATTTT
CDR3aa: CASSLTLGSSSGNTIYF

v_gene: TRBV5-5
abundance: -
j_gene: TRBJ2-5
d_gene: TRBD2
CDR3nt: TGTGCCAGCAGTTTGGGACTAGCGGGGGGGAGCGAGACCCAGTACTTC
CDR3aa: CASSLGLAGGSETQYF

v_gene: TRBV14
abundance: -
j_gene: TRBJ1-2
d_gene: -
CDR3nt: TGTGCCAGCAGCCAAGTTCCGGGACGCGGGATTTATGGCTACACCTTC
CDR3aa: CASSQVPGRGIYGYTF

v_gene: TRBV10-3
abundance: -
j_gene: TRBJ1-5
d_gene: -
CDR3nt: TGTGCCATCAGTGAATTACAGGGCGGCAATCAGCCCCAGCATTTT
CDR3aa: CAISELQGGNQPQHF

v_gene: TRBV2
abundance: few
j_gene: TRBJ1-3
d_gene: -
CDR3nt: TGTGCCAGCAGTGAAAGAGTAACTGGAAACACCATATATTTT
CDR3aa: CASSERVTGNTIYF

v_gene: TRBV15
abundance: -
j_gene: TRBJ1-6
d_gene: -
CDR3nt: TGTGCCACCAGCAGAGATCAGAATTCACCCCTCCACTTT
CDR3aa: CATSRDQNSPLHF

v_gene: TRBV4-1
abundance: -
j_gene: TRBJ1-2
d_gene: -
CDR3nt: TGCGCCAGCAGCCAAGAATCTCGCGGAAGGGGGAACTATGGCTACACCTTC
CDR3aa: CASSQESRGRGNYGYTF

v_gene: TRBV27
abundance: -
j_gene: TRBJ2-7
d_gene: TRBD2
CDR3nt: TGTGCCAGCAGTTACCAGGGGACTAGTGGTGGCGAGCAGTACTTC
CDR3aa: CASSYQGTSGGEQYF

v_gene: TRBV5-8
abundance: few
j_gene: TRBJ1-5
d_gene: -
CDR3nt: TGTGCCAGCAGCCACGGGAGCAATCAGCCCCAGCATTTT
CDR3aa: CASSHGSNQPQHF

v_gene: TRBV2
abundance: -
j_gene: TRBJ2-7
d_gene: -
CDR3nt: TGTGCCACGGGGGACGGATACGAGCAGTACTTC
CDR3aa: CATGDGYEQYF

v_gene: TRBV2
abundance: many
j_gene: TRBJ2-3
d_gene: TRBD2
CDR3nt: TGTGCCAGCAACCCGGGGGGACGCCGCGGGGGTACGCAGTATTTT
CDR3aa: CASNPGGRRGGTQYF

v_gene: TRBV11-1
abundance: -
j_gene: TRBJ2-2
d_gene: -
CDR3nt: TGTGCCAGCAGCCAGACCGGGGAGCTGTTTTTT
CDR3aa: CASSQTGELFF

v_gene: TRBV19
abundance: -
j_gene: TRBJ2-1
d_gene: -
CDR3nt: TGTGCCAGTCGGGAAAGGCTAAAGCAGTTCTTC
CDR3aa: CASRERLKQFF

v_gene: TRBV15
abundance: many
j_gene: TRBJ2-5
d_gene: TRBD2
CDR3nt: TGTGCCACCAGCAGAGATCGGCTAGCGGGAGCCGGGGGAGCCCAGTACTTC
CDR3aa: CATSRDRLAGAGGAQYF

v_gene: TRBV28
abundance: -
j_gene: TRBJ2-7
d_gene: -
CDR3nt: TGTGCCAGCAGTCAACACCAGGGTATCTACGAGCAGTACTTC
CDR3aa: CASSQHQGIYEQYF

v_gene: TRBV3-1/TRBV3-2
abundance: -
j_gene: TRBJ2-4
d_gene: TRBD2
CDR3nt: TGTGCCAGCAGCCAAGCCCAGCGGGAGGACATTCAGTACTTC
CDR3aa: CASSQAQREDIQYF

v_gene: TRBV18
abundance: -
j_gene: TRBJ1-2
d_gene: TRBD1
CDR3nt: TGTGCCAGCTCACCTGGTACAGGGGGATATAACTATGGCTACACCTTC
CDR3aa: CASSPGTGGYNYGYTF

v_gene: TRBV29-1
abundance: once
j_gene: TRBJ1-2
d_gene: -
CDR3nt: TGCAGCGTTGAAGTTCAGGGAGGGAGGATCGGCTACACCTTC
CDR3aa: CSVEVQGGRIGYTF

v_gene: TRBV18
abundance: -
j_gene: TRBJ2-3
d_gene: TRBD1
CDR3nt: TGTGCCAGCTCACCACCACCGAGCCAAAACAGGGGAAGCACAGATACGCAGTATTTT
CDR3aa: CASSPPPSQNRGSTDTQYF

v_gene: TRBV19
abundance: -
j_gene: TRBJ1-2
d_gene: TRBD1
CDR3nt: TGTGCCAGTAGCCTCCGGACAGGGGGCGACTATGGCTACACCTTC
CDR3aa: CASSLRTGGDYGYTF